Detailed here is one T cell receptor (beta chain). What it binds is not known. This record comes from a study of PD-L1 blockade in urothelial cancer. Points from the study as a whole: Below-median TCR clonality that was measured in pretreatment blood predicted better survival.

Time point noted: pretreatment peripheral blood. The junction had 5 bases not matched to a gene; V was cut back by 5 bases and J by 1 base. The CDR3 length is 15 residues. Per germline, CDR1 MNHNS and CDR2 SASEGT. The assay was immunoSEQ multiplex PCR, and TCRdb's table has in-frame clones only and misses some. The sample includes tens of thousands of clones, around 81% of them seen just once. This chain uses TRBV6-1 with TRBJ2-3; 8 bases agree with TRBD1. This TCR derives from a man between 65 and 85 years old with urothelial cancer. Source: PBMCs, taken around atezolizumab (anti-PD-L1) treatment. The CDR3 loop is CASSLQGDRTDTQYF. In DNA form, the CDR3 reads TGTGCCAGCAGTCTACAGGGGGATCGCACAGATACGCAGTATTTT.